These T cell receptor beta chains were read from a single sample in a study of blood T cell repertoires in COVID-19. TCRdb's copy holds only in-frame clones and misses some; the assay was immunoSEQ multiplex PCR. The sample consists of tens of thousands of clones, about 66% of them appearing once. Sequencing was done on a sample of PBMCs or T cells enriched from blood (not recorded which). Receptors were obtained from a woman aged 55-69 years who had been exposed to COVID-19. The CDR3 runs from the conserved cysteine through the conserved F or W. D genes are given only for firm matches. The size of a clone is reported for some rows only, either as once, few or many, or as a class for expanded clones.

>15|-|TRBV19|-|TRBJ1-3
TGTGCCAGTACCACCCGGGCGGGCTCTGGAAACACCATATATTTT
CASTTRAGSGNTIYF
>18|-|TRBV28|TRBD1|TRBJ1-4
TGTGCCAGCAGTTTTATAGGACCACAGGGGGTCGGGAAGGAAAAACTGTTTTTT
CASSFIGPQGVGKEKLFF
>17|few|TRBV10-3|TRBD2|TRBJ2-2
TGTGCCATCAGTGATTCTAGCGGGAGGGCGGGGACCGGGGAGCTGTTTTTT
CAISDSSGRAGTGELFF
>14|few|TRBV28|-|TRBJ1-2
TGTGCCAGCAGACTTCTACAGGGCGTCTATGGCTACACCTTC
CASRLLQGVYGYTF
>12|few|TRBV6-2/TRBV6-3|-|TRBJ1-1
TGTGCCAGCAGTTACGGGGGGGCTGAAGCTTTCTTT
CASSYGGAEAFF
>14|once|TRBV3-1/TRBV3-2|TRBD2|TRBJ2-1
TGTGCCAGCAGTCAAGGACTAGCGGACAATGAGCAGTTCTTC
CASSQGLADNEQFF
>16|-|TRBV25-1|-|TRBJ2-5
TGTGCCAGCAGTGAGCCCCCCGGGTGGGGCGGAGAGACCCAGTACTTC
CASSEPPGWGGETQYF
>16|-|TRBV7-2|TRBD2|TRBJ2-7
TGTGCCAGCAGCTTAGCGCATGCGGGAGGGTCCTACGAGCAGTACTTC
CASSLAHAGGSYEQYF
>14|few|TRBV11-2|TRBD1|TRBJ2-1
TGTGCCAGCAGCCCATGGACAGGGGTCAATGAGCAGTTCTTC
CASSPWTGVNEQFF
>14|-|TRBV21-1|-|TRBJ2-7
TGTGCCAGCAGCAGGGCAGAACGGGGATACGAGCAGTACTTC
CASSRAERGYEQYF
>17|-|TRBV19|-|TRBJ2-5
TGTGCCAGTAGTATAGATTCTGGACTCTCGTACCAAGAGACCCAGTACTTC
CASSIDSGLSYQETQYF
>14|-|TRBV6-5|-|TRBJ2-1
TGTGCCAGCAGAAGGACAGACTCCTACAATGAGCAGTTCTTC
CASRRTDSYNEQFF
>10|-|TRBV11-3|-|TRBJ2-3
TGTGCCAGCAGTCCCCTTTCGCAGTATTTT
CASSPLSQYF
>13|-|TRBV18|-|TRBJ2-5
TGTGCCAGCTCACCGGGGCGGCAAGAGACCCAGTACTTC
CASSPGRQETQYF